A single sample gave rise to the 6 T cell receptor beta chains below, sequenced in a study of blood T cells in healthy people across ages. Together with a sample-barcoded 5' primer, a J-beta primer mix was included in a second PCR lasting about 6 to 12 cycles. TCRdb reprocessed the 5' RACE reads via MiXCR and lists one record per CDR3 protein. The data show fewer than 1.5 million distinct CDR3 sequences, roughly 40% seen once. Sequencing input: blood. The origin of the receptors is a young woman in good health.

The genes are TRBV12-3 or TRBV12-4 and TRBJ2-7, with TRBD1 matching 7 bases. This CDR3 region has 14 residues. J lost 2 bases, V lost 5 bases, and 6 bases had no gene match. The CDR3 coding sequence is TGTGCCAGCAGTGCCCGGGACAGACCCTACGAGCAGTACTTC. The encoded protein is CASSARDRPYEQYF.

The chain couples TRBV19 to TRBJ2-6; 9 nucleotides agree with TRBD2. The CDR3 has 16 amino acids. CDR1 is LNHDA and CDR2 is SQIVND in the germline V gene (reference sequence). Trimming cost V 4 bases and J 0 bases; bases outside gene matches: 1. The CDR3 nucleotides read TGTGCCAGTAGTACGACTAGCGGCTCTGGGGCCAACGTCCTGACTTTC. Protein: CASSTTSGSGANVLTF.

The chain employs TRBV6-1 and TRBJ1-4; possibly TRBD1 for D (6 bases). The CDR3 runs 15 residues. With 3 bases removed from V and 4 bases from J, the gap between germline ends came to 12 bases. Germline V gives CDR1 MNHNS, CDR2 SASEGT. The CDR3 DNA reads as TGTGCCAGCAGTGAGCGGGGGCGGATTAATGAAAAACTGTTTTTT. This translates into CASSERGRINEKLFF.

V is TRBV7-9 and J is TRBJ2-3; D not resolved. The V gene lost 0 bases and the J gene lost 4 bases, with 8 bases spanning the gap. Germline V lookup: CDR1 SEHNR, CDR2 FQNEAQ (reference sequence). The length of the CDR3 is 14 residues. The CDR3, as DNA: TGTGCCAGCAGCTTAGCTCCGGGTTCAGATACGCAGTATTTT. Translation: CASSLAPGSDTQYF.

This rearrangement joins TRBV20-1 to TRBJ2-7; D call uncertain. Trimming removed 1 base from V and 0 bases from J, with 7 bases in between. CDR1 and CDR2 (germline): DFQATT, SNEGSKA (reference sequence). CDR3 length: 13 amino acids. The CDR3 bases are TGCAGTGCTAGAGTTAAGAACTCCTACGAGCAGTACTTC. Translation: CSARVKNSYEQYF.

V usage is TRBV7-7 and J usage is TRBJ2-7; a weak D match, TRBD2 (6 bases). V was pared by 4 bases and J by 3 bases, with 19 bases between. Per germline, CDR1 SSHAT and CDR2 FNYEAQ (reference sequence). This CDR3 region has 16 residues. The CDR3 DNA reads TGTGCCAGCAGCTGCTACCCGGGACTCCCCCACTACGAGCAGTACTTC. The encoded protein is CASSCYPGLPHYEQYF.